This section outlines one T cell receptor beta chain sequence together with its context. The data stem from a study of blood T cell repertoires in COVID-19. Study background: Sites in the United States, Italy and Spain provided acute and convalescent COVID-19 samples.

The V end was cut by 5 bases, the J end by 0 bases, with 11 bases between. Germline V CDR1 and CDR2: SNHLY, FYNNEI. CDR3 size: 15 residues. Per the original data handling: Reference gene primer amplification yielded estimated nucleated cell counts. Sequencing was performed with immunoSEQ multiplex PCR; in TCRdb, only in-frame clones are kept and a portion is missing. V, J and clone size are those of that table, while D and trimming were read from the DNA. This sample has around 170,000 clones; roughly four fifths occur once, and the top ten carry about 6%. The J gene is TRBJ1-5, the V gene TRBV2, with a possible D match to TRBD1 (5 bases). Material: peripheral blood. The clonotype comes from a woman in her thirties or forties with acute or convalescent COVID-19. CDR3 DNA sequence: TGTGCCAGCAGTAACCGACAGAATAGCAATCAGCCCCAGCATTTT. Encoded protein: CASSNRQNSNQPQHF.